Here is one T cell receptor beta chain with its context. The data belong to a study of blood T cell repertoires in COVID-19. Using immunoSEQ multiplex PCR, the repertoire was profiled, and TCRdb retains in-frame clones only, with some absent. The data contain approximately 280,000 clones, roughly 87% of them singletons. V was shortened by 0 bases and J by 1 base, with 6 bases between the two germline ends. Looked up from germline, CDR1 is LGHNT and CDR2 is FRNRAP. The CDR3 is 15 residues long. This TCR was recovered from a man in his late teens or twenties with active or convalescent COVID-19. V usage is TRBV12-5 and J usage is TRBJ2-2; D call uncertain. Sequenced sample: peripheral blood. The CDR3 region has the DNA TGTGCTAGTGGTTTGGTATCCGGGAACACCGGGGAGCTGTTTTTT. As protein: CASGLVSGNTGELFF.